The T cell receptor beta chain described here comes from a study of regulatory T cells in long-lasting Graves disease (dated by TCRdb to the early 2020s). For context, the study as a whole: Patients with newly diagnosed Graves' disease had been on antithyroid drugs for under 3 months. Patients with persistent Graves' disease were compared with patients with newly diagnosed Graves' disease using TCR sequencing and RNA sequencing of peripheral blood. The study took place in China and was registered as a clinical trial. A total of roughly 33 samples were covered by TCR sequencing, comprising some 13 persistent and around 20 newly diagnosed Graves' disease patients.

The time point label, as the study defines it: newly diagnosed GD, antithyroid drugs for less than 3 months. RNA was extracted from PBMCs in TRIzol for both TCR sequencing and RNA sequencing. The diagnosis of Graves' disease was made according to American Thyroid Association guidelines. Patients were recruited from an endocrinology department in Xi'an, China. Each patient gave roughly 10 milliliters of peripheral blood, collected in an EDTA anticoagulant tube. Ficoll Paque Plus density gradient separation was used to isolate PBMCs, and no further T cell sorting was performed. An Agilent 2100 Bioanalyzer and agarose gel were used to assess RNA quality, and a NanoDrop 2000 was used to measure RNA concentration. Paper-wide results and their limitations: A larger number of public clonotypes was shared among persistent patients (about 2,700) than among newly diagnosed patients (about 990). Only the TCR beta chain was sequenced and analyzed. Persistent disease showed preferential use of TRBV28, TRBJ1-2 and TRBJ2-5, whereas newly diagnosed disease favored TRBV20-1 and TRBJ2-1. Lower TCR Shannon entropy and fewer highly expanded clones were observed in persistent Graves' disease patients than in newly diagnosed patients, which suggested clonal expansion. Only peripheral blood was studied, because thyroid tissue, the primary lesion, was inaccessible. The authors acknowledged the small sample size as a limitation that may reduce accuracy.

This clonotype was seen repeatedly, ten times or more. Its cognate antigen has yet to be identified. Nothing much larger sits one base from this clone, and base qualities are not available. The receptor library was made with multiplex PCR. Sequenced on an Illumina HiSeq 4000. CDR3 regions were amplified by Arm-PCR with iRepertoire HTBI primers to construct TCR beta libraries. Gel purification was performed on PCR products prior to sequencing. The original methods were these. Gene usage analysis of CDR3 amino acid clonotypes relied on the 55 to 80 TRBV and 15 or so TRBJ segments identified across samples. COPE and FqMerger were used to merge the filtered high-quality paired reads into contigs. BLAST was used to align contigs to IMGT TRBV, TRBD and TRBJ reference genes, and CDR3 was defined according to IMGT. Any clonotype with a frequency above 0.1% was classified as a highly expanded clone. Shannon entropy was used to measure repertoire diversity, and the Gini coefficient was used to measure V-J evenness. Clonotypes shared by more than one individual were considered public. TCRdb applied fastp at Q25 and MiXCR to the public reads, then kept only in-frame beta chains. Rows merge per CDR3 protein into single entries with the most common DNA and genes. What appears here as the V and J calls and clone size reflects TCRdb's work, not the paper's. This sample lists about half a million distinct CDR3 sequences; 9.5% to 15% were detected once. The ten largest clones take up 7.5% to 9% of the sample.

Deletion took 4 bases off V and 4 bases off J, with a span of 15 bases between the germline ends. Reading the germline V gene gives CDR1 KGHDR and CDR2 SFDVKD. The CDR3 measures 15 amino acids from cysteine to phenylalanine. The entry retains the CDR3 DNA only, 45 bases that are in frame from base 1. In addition, the sample was reused for a study of T cells in Graves' hyperthyroidism and ophthalmopathy. Per the second study: Stable Graves' hyperthyroidism was defined as no progression to ophthalmopathy during 18 months of follow-up. Hyperthyroidism patients were aged 18 to 65 years and newly diagnosed, with disease duration of less than 2 months. Exclusion was applied to patients with uncontrolled infections, other autoimmune diseases, pregnancy or lactation. Diagnoses were based on clinical symptoms, serum thyroxine and TRAb, thyroid ultrasound and orbital computed tomography. The first round of RT-PCR for the TCR CDR3 was performed with the HTBI primer set and the Qiagen OneStep RT-PCR kit. Most expanded thyroid clonotypes (frequency above 0.001) were also found in blood, which suggests that blood repertoires may mirror thyroid immune responses. A model built on a 13 V-J signature distinguished ophthalmopathy from stable hyperthyroidism, reaching around 87% sensitivity and 81% to 83% specificity in cross-validation and 80%/75% in testing. In validation, progression to ophthalmopathy was predicted by the model with 70.59% sensitivity and under 85% specificity, a median of roughly six months before onset. TCR V-J signatures able to tell the groups apart were searched for in a discovery cohort of approximately 95 patients, of whom fewer than 45 had Graves' ophthalmopathy and 55 to 60 had stable Graves' hyperthyroidism. An independent validation cohort of around 19 hyperthyroidism patients and 17 patients who later progressed to ophthalmopathy tested prospective prediction of ophthalmopathy. The 80 to 100 discovery patients were randomly divided into training and test sets at a 7:3 ratio. In addition, the study compared T-cell repertoires in thyroid tissue and in blood from six Graves' hyperthyroidism patients. Once sampling was done, hyperthyroidism patients were given methimazole at a starting dose of 30 mg daily, whereas ophthalmopathy patients were given high-dose intravenous methylprednisolone. Libraries were constructed in a second round of multiplex PCR, after which size selection and purification were performed. Paired-end sequencing of the libraries was performed with 100 bp reads on an Illumina HiSeq2000. SOAPnuke was used to process the raw data, throwing out any read that contained adapters or uncalled bases, had a mean Phred below 15, or lacked an exact constant-primer or identifier match. High-quality paired reads were merged using COPE v1.2.5, and each unique nucleotide sequence was defined as a clonotype. MiTCR v1.1 was used to align clonotypes to the IMGT TRBV, TRBD and TRBJ reference segments. The analysis was restricted to V-J combinations with a frequency above 0.0001, which together covered about 99% of the repertoires. A TCS score was defined as the ratio of F50 (clonal expansion) to E x V (chaos), with BLOSUM62-based TCRdist applied between CDR3 peptides within each V-J. Welch's t-statistics and random forest reduced approximately 520 V-J features to 10 to 15, which were used in a naive Bayes classifier (R e1071). No statistical method was used to fix the sample size in advance, and group allocation was not hidden from the investigators. TCR Vbeta CDR3 sequencing of roughly 140 peripheral blood samples (over 40 ophthalmopathy, about 75 hyperthyroidism and some 17 progressor patients) is reported in the paper.

The source is a woman aged 25 to 45 with Graves disease. Donor details come from another sample of the same person, matched by shared clones. Specimen: peripheral blood mononuclear cells (PBMCs), collected at new diagnosis, from a patient treated with antithyroid drugs. The rearrangement combines TRBV24-1 with TRBJ2-5, with no confidently assigned D gene. The CDR3 loop reads CATSDPLEDLETQYF. The DNA is as follows: TGTGCCACCAGTGACCCTCTCGAGGATTTAGAGACCCAGTACTTC.